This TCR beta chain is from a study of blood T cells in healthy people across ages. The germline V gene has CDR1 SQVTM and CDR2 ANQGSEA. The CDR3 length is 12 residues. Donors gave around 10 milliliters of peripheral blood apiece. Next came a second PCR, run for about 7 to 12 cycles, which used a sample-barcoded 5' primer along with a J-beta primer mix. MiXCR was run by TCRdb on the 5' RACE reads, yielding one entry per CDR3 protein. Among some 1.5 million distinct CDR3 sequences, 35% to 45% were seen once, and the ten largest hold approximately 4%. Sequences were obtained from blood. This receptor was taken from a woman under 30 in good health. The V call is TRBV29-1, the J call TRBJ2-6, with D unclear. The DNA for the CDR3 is TGCAACGTCCAGTCTGGGGCCAACGTCCTGACTTTC. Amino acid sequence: CNVQSGANVLTF.